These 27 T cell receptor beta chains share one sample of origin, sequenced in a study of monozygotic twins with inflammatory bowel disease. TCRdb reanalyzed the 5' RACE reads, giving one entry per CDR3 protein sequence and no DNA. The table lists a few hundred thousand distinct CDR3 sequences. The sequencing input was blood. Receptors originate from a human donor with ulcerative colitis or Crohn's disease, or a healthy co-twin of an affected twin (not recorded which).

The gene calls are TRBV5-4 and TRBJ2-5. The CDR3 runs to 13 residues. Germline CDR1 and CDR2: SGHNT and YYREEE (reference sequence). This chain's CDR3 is CASSLGVTETQYF.

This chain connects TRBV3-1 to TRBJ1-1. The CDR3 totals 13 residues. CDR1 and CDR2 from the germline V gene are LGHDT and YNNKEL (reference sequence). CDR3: CASSRAANTEAFF.

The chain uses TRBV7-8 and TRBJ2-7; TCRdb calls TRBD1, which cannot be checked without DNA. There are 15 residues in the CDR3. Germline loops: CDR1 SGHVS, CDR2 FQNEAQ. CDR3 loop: CASSLGQSSSYEQYF.

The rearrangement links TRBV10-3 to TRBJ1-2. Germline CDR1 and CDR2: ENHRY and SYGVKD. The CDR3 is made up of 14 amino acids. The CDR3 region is CAISAQGISDGYTF.

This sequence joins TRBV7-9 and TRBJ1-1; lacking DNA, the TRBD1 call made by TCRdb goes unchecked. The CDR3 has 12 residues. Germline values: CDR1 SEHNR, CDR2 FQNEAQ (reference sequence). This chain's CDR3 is CASSLGQAEAFF.

CDR3 protein: CASSFGQGRTWDEKLFF. V is TRBV7-9 and J is TRBJ1-4; TCRdb's D call of TRBD1 is untestable without DNA. In germline, CDR1 is SEHNR, CDR2 FQNEAQ (reference sequence). The CDR3 is made up of 17 amino acids.

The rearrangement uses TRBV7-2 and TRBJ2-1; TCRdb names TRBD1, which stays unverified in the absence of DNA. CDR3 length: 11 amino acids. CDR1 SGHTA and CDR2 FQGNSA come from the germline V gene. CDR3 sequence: CASRGDNEQFF.

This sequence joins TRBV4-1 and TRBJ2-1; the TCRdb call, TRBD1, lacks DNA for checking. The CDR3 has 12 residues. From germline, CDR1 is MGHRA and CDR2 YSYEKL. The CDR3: CASSRETGRLKF.

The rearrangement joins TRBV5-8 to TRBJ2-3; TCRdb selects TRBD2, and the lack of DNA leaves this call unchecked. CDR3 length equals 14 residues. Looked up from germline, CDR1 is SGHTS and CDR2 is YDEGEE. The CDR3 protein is CASSWIGMVDTQYF.

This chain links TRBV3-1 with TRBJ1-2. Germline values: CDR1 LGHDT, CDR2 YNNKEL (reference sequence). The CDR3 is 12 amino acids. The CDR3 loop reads CASSLLDQSYTF. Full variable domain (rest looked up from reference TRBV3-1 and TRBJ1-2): DTAVSQTPKYLVTQMGNDKSIKCEQNLGHDTMYWYKQDSKKFLKIMFSYNNKELIINETVPNRFSPKSPDKAHLNLHINSLELGDSAVYFCASSLLDQSYTFGSGTRLTVV.

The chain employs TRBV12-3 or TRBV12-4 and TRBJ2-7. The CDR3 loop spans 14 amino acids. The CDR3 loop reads CASSFTGGSYEQYF.

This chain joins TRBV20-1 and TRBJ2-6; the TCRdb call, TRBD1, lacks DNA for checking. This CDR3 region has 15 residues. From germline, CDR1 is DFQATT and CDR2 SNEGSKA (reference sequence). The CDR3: CSASGGAPGANVLTF.

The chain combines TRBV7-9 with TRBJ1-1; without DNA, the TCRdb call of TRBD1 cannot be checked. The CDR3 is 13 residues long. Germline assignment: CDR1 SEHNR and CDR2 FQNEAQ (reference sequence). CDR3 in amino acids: CASSPGQGAGAFF.

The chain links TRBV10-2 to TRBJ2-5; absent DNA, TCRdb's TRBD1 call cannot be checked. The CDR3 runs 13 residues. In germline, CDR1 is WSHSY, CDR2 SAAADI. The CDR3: CASGTGLEETQYF.

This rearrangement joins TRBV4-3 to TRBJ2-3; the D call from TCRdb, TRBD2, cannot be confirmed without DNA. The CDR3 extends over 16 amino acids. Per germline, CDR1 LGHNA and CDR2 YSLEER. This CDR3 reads CASSQDGASGTDTQYF.

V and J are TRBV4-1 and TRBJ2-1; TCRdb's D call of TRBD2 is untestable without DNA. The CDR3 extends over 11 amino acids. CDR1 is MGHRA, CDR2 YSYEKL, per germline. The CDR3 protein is CASSLADEQFF.

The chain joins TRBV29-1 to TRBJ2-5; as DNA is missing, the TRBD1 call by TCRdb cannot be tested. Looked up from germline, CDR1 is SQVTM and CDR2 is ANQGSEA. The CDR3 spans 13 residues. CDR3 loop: CSVEFNGATVLYF.

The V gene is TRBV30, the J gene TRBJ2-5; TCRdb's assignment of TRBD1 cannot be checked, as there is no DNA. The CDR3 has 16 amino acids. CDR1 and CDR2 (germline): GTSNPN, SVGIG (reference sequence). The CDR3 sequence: CAWTRPGEGTQETQYF.

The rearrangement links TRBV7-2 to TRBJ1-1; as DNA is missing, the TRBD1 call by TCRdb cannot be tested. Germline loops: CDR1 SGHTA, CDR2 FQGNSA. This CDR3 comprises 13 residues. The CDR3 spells CASSSTGSTEAFF.

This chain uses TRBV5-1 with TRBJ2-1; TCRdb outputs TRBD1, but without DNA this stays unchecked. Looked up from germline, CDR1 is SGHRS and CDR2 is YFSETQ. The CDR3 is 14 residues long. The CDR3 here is CASSLIPGDNEQFF.

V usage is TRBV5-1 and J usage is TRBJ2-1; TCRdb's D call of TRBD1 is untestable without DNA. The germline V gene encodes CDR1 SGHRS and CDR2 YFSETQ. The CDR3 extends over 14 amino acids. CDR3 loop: CATQTGDRGHEQFF. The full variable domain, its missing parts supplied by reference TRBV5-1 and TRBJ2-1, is KAGVTQTPRYLIKTRGQQVTLSCSPISGHRSVSWYQQTPGQGLQFLFEYFSETQRNKGNFPGRFSGRQFSNSRSEMNVSTLELGDSALYLCATQTGDRGHEQFFGPGTRLTVL.

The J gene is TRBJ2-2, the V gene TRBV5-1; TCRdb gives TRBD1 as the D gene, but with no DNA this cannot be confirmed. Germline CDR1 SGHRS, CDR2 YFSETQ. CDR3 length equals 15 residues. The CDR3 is CASSLVDRGTGELFF.

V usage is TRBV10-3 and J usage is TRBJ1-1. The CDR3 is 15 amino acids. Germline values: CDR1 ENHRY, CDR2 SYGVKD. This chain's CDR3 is CAISELTGMNTEAFF.

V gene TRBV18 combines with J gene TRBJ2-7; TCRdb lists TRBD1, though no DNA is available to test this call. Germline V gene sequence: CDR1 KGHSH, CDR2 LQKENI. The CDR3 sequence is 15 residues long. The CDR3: CASLPIARGLYEQYF.

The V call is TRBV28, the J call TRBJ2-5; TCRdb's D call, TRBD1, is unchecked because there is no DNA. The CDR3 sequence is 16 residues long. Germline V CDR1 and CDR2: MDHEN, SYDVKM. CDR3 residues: CASSLRTGGFQETQYF.

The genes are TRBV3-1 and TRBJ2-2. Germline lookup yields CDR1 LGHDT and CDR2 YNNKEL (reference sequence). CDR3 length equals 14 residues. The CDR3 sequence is CASSHKLNTGELFF.

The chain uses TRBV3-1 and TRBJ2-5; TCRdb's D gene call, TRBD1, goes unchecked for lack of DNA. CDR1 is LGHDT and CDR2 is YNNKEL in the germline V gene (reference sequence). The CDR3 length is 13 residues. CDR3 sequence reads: CASSQVLGASQYF.